The TCR beta chain under discussion was sequenced for a study of tumor-infiltrating lymphocytes in localized non-small cell lung cancer. Generated by immunoSEQ multiplex PCR, the TCRdb table keeps only in-frame clones and is missing some. Here the sample spans approximately 14,000 clones, around two thirds being singletons. V was cut by 1 base and J by 7 bases, with 25 bases left in between. Germline values: CDR1 LGHNA, CDR2 YNFKEQ. The CDR3 runs 18 residues. The receptor comes from a human donor with non-small cell lung cancer. Sequences were obtained from uninvolved lung tissue not adjacent to the tumor. The rearrangement links TRBV4-2 to TRBJ1-2, with D tentatively TRBD1 (5 bases). The CDR3 coding sequence is TGTGCCAGCAGCCAAGCGTACCGGGACTCCGAGCGGGAAAGTGGCTACACCTTC. This codes for CASSQAYRDSERESGYTF.